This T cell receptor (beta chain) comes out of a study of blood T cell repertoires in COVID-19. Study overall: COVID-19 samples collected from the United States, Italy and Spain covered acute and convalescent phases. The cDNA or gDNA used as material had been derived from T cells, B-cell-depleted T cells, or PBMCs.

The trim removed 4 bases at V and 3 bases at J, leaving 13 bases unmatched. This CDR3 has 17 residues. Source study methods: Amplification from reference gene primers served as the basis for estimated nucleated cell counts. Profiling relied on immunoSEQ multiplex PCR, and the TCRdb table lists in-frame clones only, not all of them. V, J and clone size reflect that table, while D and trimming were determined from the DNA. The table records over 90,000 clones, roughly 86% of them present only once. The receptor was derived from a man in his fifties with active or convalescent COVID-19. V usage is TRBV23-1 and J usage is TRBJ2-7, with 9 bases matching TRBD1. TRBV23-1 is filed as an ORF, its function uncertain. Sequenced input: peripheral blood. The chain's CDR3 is CASSPGQGRCVSYEQYV. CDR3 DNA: TGCGCCAGCAGTCCCGGACAGGGGCGCTGCGTAAGCTACGAGCAGTACGTC.